This T cell receptor beta chain emerged from a study of T cells in Graves' hyperthyroidism and ophthalmopathy. About the research overall: Pretreatment peripheral blood was obtained at initial diagnosis.

Amplified TCR beta CDR3 regions came from RNA transcripts. HTBI primers drove first-round RT-PCR of the TCR CDR3. TCRdb reanalysed the multiplex PCR reads using MiXCR and keeps one entry per CDR3 protein. The repertoire holds approximately 690,000 distinct CDR3 sequences, with about 14% as singletons. V lost 1 base and J lost 4, with 1 base in between. The CDR3 length is 12 residues. Germline-derived CDR1 and CDR2 are KGHDR and SFDVKD. The sample taken for sequencing was blood. The V gene is TRBV24-1, the J gene TRBJ1-3; D call uncertain. This TCR was sampled from a woman between 50 and 59 years old with Graves' ophthalmopathy. CDR3 residues: CATSDLGNTIYF. In DNA, the CDR3 is TGTGCCACCAGTGATTTAGGAAACACCATATATTTT.